This T cell receptor (beta chain) was captured in a study of T-cell memory formation after mild COVID-19 (dated by TCRdb to about 2021). About the full investigation: Most TCR sequence clusters were specific to one of the two donors. In a couple of donors, T-cell clones that expanded and contracted after mild COVID-19 were tracked by sequencing TCRalpha and TCRbeta repertoires over time. The cohort comprised two young, previously healthy adult volunteers, one female and one male. Results and caveats for the whole study, not just this receptor: Some responding clones were detected in pre-infection memory, which suggested that pre-existing cross-reactive memory T cells had joined the SARS-CoV-2 response. From day 15 to 85, contracting clones showed balanced CD4/CD8 phenotypes, whereas a second wave of clones that expanded from day 15 to 37 leaned towards CD4+. The second-wave clones that peaked on day 37 were not confirmed to be SARS-CoV-2 specific. The study included only a couple of mild cases, and larger cohorts that include severe cases with pre-infection samples were judged to be necessary. Contracting CD4+ clones turned up mainly in the CM and EM memory subsets, whereas EMRA was where CD8+ clones were enriched.

For this clonotype: Its antigen is unknown. Qualities for individual bases were not recorded, and no much larger clone is one base off.

V loses 5 bases of germline sequence and J loses 4 bases, and the interval between the two ends is 10 bases. CDR1 and CDR2 were assigned from the germline V gene (reference sequence) as SEHNR and FQNEAQ. Reading from cysteine to phenylalanine, the CDR3 counts 13 amino acids. Only the CDR3 DNA is retained, 39 bases long and in frame from the first base. Instrument used: Illumina NovaSeq 6000. TCRalpha and TCRbeta cDNA libraries were built by 5'RACE with constant-segment primers, adding sample barcodes and unique molecular identifiers. RNA was extracted from every sample with Trizol reagent. Amplification of the libraries took two PCR steps, and the second step added a second sample barcode plus Illumina TruSeq adapters. Sequencing of the libraries was done on an Illumina NovaSeq, producing 2 x 150 bp paired-end reads. As for the original processing: Reads were demultiplexed and collapsed into UMI-guided consensus sequences with migec v1.2.7. Using mixcr v2.1.11, UMI consensuses were aligned to TRA and TRB V and J templates and then assembled into clonotypes. Clonotypes were classified as expanded or contracted when called significant by both edgeR and NoisET, with noise models trained on biological replicates. For edgeR calls, the cutoffs were a false discovery rate-adjusted p below 0.01 and a log2 fold-change threshold of 1. As an exploratory analysis of dynamics, PCA with hierarchical clustering was applied to max-normalized trajectories of the 1000 most abundant clonotypes. Each responding clone was given a CD4 or CD8 phenotype based on the CD4+ and CD8+ repertoires, which had been sequenced separately. TCRdb reanalyzed the raw reads on its own, using fastp at Q25 for trimming and MiXCR for clone calling, and kept in-frame beta chains. Each CDR3 protein gets just one entry, which takes the most common genes and DNA from the rows behind it. None of the V and J calls come from the authors' own analysis; TCRdb made them. The sample table lists under 300,000 distinct CDR3 sequences, roughly 8.2% of them with a count of one. Approximately 22% of the sample rests with the top ten.

Ficoll-Paque density gradient centrifugation was used to isolate PBMCs. The sequence links TRBV7-9 to TRBJ2-3; a confident D gene designation cannot be given. The sequencing input was PBMCs or a T cell subset sorted from them (not recorded which). This TCR was sampled from a man younger than 30 who had mild COVID-19 (a few samples of this study predate the infection). The sample titles of this study are shuffled in the database, so cell type and time point are left out; the donor was told from shared clones. The CDR3 reads as follows: CASSPVSADTQYF. The nucleotides are TGTGCCAGCAGCCCAGTGTCGGCAGATACGCAGTATTTT.